The entry that follows covers one T cell receptor (beta chain) sequence. The sample is drawn from a study of T cell clonotyping in hematopoietic cell transplantation. The time point here: recipient sample about 28 days before transplant, after cytoreduction. Recipient blood drawn about 28 days pretransplant and days 30, 100, 180 after. The repertoire was sequenced with immunoSEQ multiplex PCR; TCRdb's copy has only in-frame clones and lacks some. Of tens of thousands of clones listed, about 96% are singletons. The material was peripheral blood mononuclear cells, obtained before stem cell transplant. This TCR was recovered from a woman between 45 and 65 years old with acute myeloid leukemia. Some clones in this sample may be carry-over from other donors' samples.

The CDR3 spells CASRLTGDPYEQYF. DNA for the CDR3: TGTGCCAGCAGATTGACAGGGGACCCCTACGAGCAGTACTTC. The chain employs TRBV28 and TRBJ2-7; 8 bases line up with TRBD1. Germline V lookup: CDR1 MDHEN, CDR2 SYDVKM. The CDR3 contains 14 residues. The J segment lost 2 bases and the V segment lost 6 bases, leaving 6 bases of the junction unmatched. The full variable domain, in which reference TRBV28 and TRBJ2-7 provide the parts outside the CDR3, is DVKVTQSSRYLVKRTGEKVFLECVQDMDHENMFWYRQDPGLGLRLIYFSYDVKMKEKGDIPEGYSVSREKKERFSLILESASTNQTSMYLCASRLTGDPYEQYFGPGTRLTVT.